This TCR beta chain was sequenced for a study of T-cell memory formation after mild COVID-19. TCRdb recomputed calls from the 5' RACE reads with MiXCR, one row per CDR3 protein. The sample has around 150,000 distinct CDR3 sequences, roughly 15% seen once. This CDR3 has 13 residues. Unmatched junction bases numbered 4, after V lost 5 bases and J lost 5 bases. The germline CDR1 and CDR2 sequences are SGHTA and FQGTGA. In this sample, this clonotype turned up a few times. This TCR came from an adult woman who had mild COVID-19 (a few samples of this study predate the infection). Cell type and time point are not known. The sequencing input was PBMCs or a T cell subset sorted from them (not recorded which). The J gene is TRBJ1-1, the V gene TRBV7-3; 8 bases fit TRBD1. The CDR3 here is CASSRQGWTEAFF. DNA of the CDR3: TGTGCCAGCAGCCGACAGGGGTGGACTGAAGCTTTCTTT.